The 7 T cell receptor beta chains below all came from one sample that was sequenced in a study of T cells in Graves' hyperthyroidism and ophthalmopathy. TCR beta CDR3 regions were amplified from RNA. HTBI primers were the set used in a first-round RT-PCR of the TCR CDR3. TCRdb reprocessed the multiplex PCR reads via MiXCR and lists one record per CDR3 protein. Of roughly 520,000 distinct CDR3 sequences in the sample, 24% were seen once. The material sequenced was blood. The receptors originated from a woman aged 25 to 39 with Graves' ophthalmopathy.

The chain has TRBV6-1 and TRBJ1-1, with 7 bases identical to TRBD1. There are 14 residues in the CDR3. Looked up from germline, CDR1 is MNHNS and CDR2 is SASEGT. The trim removed 6 bases at V and 8 bases at J, leaving 12 bases unmatched. The CDR3 bases are TGTGCCAGCAGAGCTGGGACAGCCTACCTAGAAGCTTTCTTT. It codes for CASRAGTAYLEAFF.

Worth noting for this clonotype: A much more abundant neighbour one base away suggests this may be a read error. This chain links TRBV27 with TRBJ1-5, with a weak D call TRBD1 (6 bases). The length of the CDR3 is 15 residues. CDR1 is MNHEY and CDR2 is SMNVEV in the germline V gene (reference sequence). The V gene lost 5 bases and the J gene lost 10 bases, with 21 bases spanning the gap. The CDR3 is CASSTPQGPGHPQHF. The CDR3, as DNA: TGTGCCAGCAGTACTCCACAGGGACCGGGTCATCCCCAGCATTTT.

This clonotype was seen a handful of times. This rearrangement joins TRBV7-3 to TRBJ2-5; no firm D call. The CDR3 has 13 residues. Trimming took 1 base from V and 4 from J, leaving 7 bases between them. CDR1 and CDR2 from the germline V gene are SGHTA and FQGTGA. The chain's CDR3 is CASSLRNVETQYF. The CDR3 region has the DNA TGTGCCAGCAGCTTAAGAAACGTAGAGACCCAGTACTTC.

In this sample, this clonotype turned up many times. The gene calls are TRBV28 and TRBJ1-2, with 9 bases identical to TRBD1. Germline values: CDR1 MDHEN, CDR2 SYDVKM. The V segment lost 4 bases and the J segment 8 bases; nucleotides outside the gene matches: 8. The length of the CDR3 is 14 residues. This chain's CDR3 is CASSWTGAFGGYTF. The CDR3 DNA reads as TGTGCCAGCAGTTGGACAGGGGCTTTCGGGGGCTACACCTTC.

This clonotype was counted only a few times. The CDR3 protein is CASSQARPFPRLAGPYEQYF. In nucleotides, the CDR3 is TGTGCCAGCAGCCAAGCCCGACCCTTCCCTCGACTAGCAGGGCCCTACGAGCAGTACTTC. The chain employs TRBV3-1 and TRBJ2-7, with 7 bases identical to TRBD2. CDR3 length: 20 residues. The V gene end was trimmed by 1 base and the J gene end by 2 bases; junction bases not matched to a gene: 20. Germline V gene sequence: CDR1 LGHDT, CDR2 YNNKEL (reference sequence).

V and J are TRBV12-3 or TRBV12-4 and TRBJ2-7; tentative D call: TRBD2 (6 bases). The CDR3 totals 15 residues. Trimming left V 5 bases short and J 7 bases short, with 21 bases between. The CDR3 sequence is CASSVGRGFLGEQYF. CDR3 nucleotides: TGTGCCAGCAGTGTTGGACGGGGGTTCTTGGGGGAGCAGTACTTC.

This clonotype was picked up many times. The rearrangement joins TRBV7-6 to TRBJ1-3; 7 bases agree with TRBD1. The CDR3 is 17 residues long. Germline trimming cut 5 bases from V and 0 bases from J; bases unmatched to any gene: 10. The V gene's germline CDR1 is SGHVS and CDR2 FNYEAQ. The CDR3 loop is CASSPQPTGSSGNTIYF. CDR3 DNA: TGTGCCAGCAGCCCACAGCCGACAGGGAGCTCTGGAAACACCATATATTTT. The full variable domain, its missing parts supplied by reference TRBV7-6 and TRBJ1-3, is GAGVSQSPRYKVTKRGQDVALRCDPISGHVSLYWYRQALGQGPEFLTYFNYEAQQDKSGLPNDRFSAERPEGSISTLTIQRTEQRDSAMYRCASSPQPTGSSGNTIYFGEGSWLTVV.